Sequencing of this T cell receptor beta chain was carried out in a study of T cell changes during pregnancy in multiple sclerosis. The length of the CDR3 is 17 residues. Germline CDR1 reads SGHRS; CDR2 reads YFSETQ. After removal of 4 bases from V and 5 bases from J, the junction contained 12 bases not matched to a gene. The table came from immunoSEQ multiplex PCR; TCRdb's copy has only in-frame clones and leaves some out. The data hold about 48,000 clones, with 94% observed a single time. This receptor was identified in a female donor with multiple sclerosis, enrolled in a pregnancy study. Sequenced here: CD4+ T cells from peripheral blood mononuclear cells, sampled in the first trimester of pregnancy. This rearrangement joins TRBV5-1 to TRBJ1-5, with 10 bases lining up with TRBD1. The CDR3 DNA reads as TGCGCCAGCAGCAAGAACCGGGACAGGGGACGGGATCAGCCCCAGCATTTT. It codes for CASSKNRDRGRDQPQHF.